This passage covers 20 T cell receptor beta chains from one sample sequenced in a study of Graves' ophthalmopathy and Graves' hyperthyroidism. Amplified material comprised TCR beta CDR3 regions derived from RNA transcripts. HTBI-primed first-round RT-PCR preceded second-round multiplex PCR. MiXCR, run by TCRdb on the multiplex PCR reads, gives a single entry per CDR3 protein. The data contain 650,000 to 900,000 distinct CDR3 sequences, roughly 40% of them singletons. The sample taken for sequencing was peripheral blood. These receptors were collected from an adult man with Graves' ophthalmopathy.

With regard to this clonotype: A read error may explain this, as a much larger clone is one base away. The chain uses TRBV10-1 and TRBJ1-5; D unclear. The germline V and J ends were trimmed by 3 bases and 1 base, with 19 bases remaining between them. The CDR3 loop spans 18 amino acids. Germline CDR1 and CDR2: WNHNN and SYGVQD (reference sequence). CDR3 sequence: CASSEIVPGIASNQPQHF. The CDR3, as DNA: TGCGCCAGCAGTGAAATTGTGCCCGGGATAGCCAGCAATCAGCCCCAGCATTTT.

This sequence joins TRBV7-2 and TRBJ1-1, with D possibly matching TRBD1 (6 bases). Germline V gene lookup returns CDR1 SGHTA and CDR2 FQGNSA. The CDR3 contains 13 residues. Trimming removed 8 bases from V and 7 bases from J, with 17 bases in between. The CDR3 nucleotides are TGTGCCAGCCGAGAAAGGGGGGGTAATGAAGCTTTCTTT. As protein: CASRERGGNEAFF.

This clonotype came up many times. This chain's CDR3 is CSVEGPLMNTEAFF. CDR3 sequence (DNA): TGCAGCGTTGAGGGACCGCTCATGAACACTGAAGCTTTCTTT. The V call is TRBV29-1, the J call TRBJ1-1; D perhaps matches TRBD1 (5 bases). Germline V gene lookup returns CDR1 SQVTM and CDR2 ANQGSEA. This CDR3 comprises 14 residues. The ends were cut back, 3 bases at V and 0 bases at J, with 11 bases in the middle.

This chain joins TRBV14 and TRBJ1-1, with 8 positions matching TRBD1. CDR3 length: 17 residues. Germline V gives CDR1 SGHDN, CDR2 FVKESK. The V gene end was trimmed by 4 bases and the J gene end by 4 bases; junction bases not matched to a gene: 14. In nucleotides, the CDR3 is TGTGCCAGCAGCCCATACAGGGGGGTTATCGGTCTCACTGAAGCTTTCTTT. Translation: CASSPYRGVIGLTEAFF.

This chain uses TRBV29-1 with TRBJ1-1; 9 nucleotides match TRBD1. The CDR3 runs 13 residues. CDR1 is SQVTM, CDR2 ANQGSEA, per germline. The trim removed 7 bases at V and 6 bases at J, leaving 9 bases unmatched. The CDR3 spells CSDHRGHGAEAFF. CDR3 nucleotide sequence: TGCAGCGACCACAGGGGGCATGGGGCTGAAGCTTTCTTT.

CDR3 sequence reads: CASSQELRSAGPWRAGELFF. The CDR3 DNA reads as TGTGCCAGCAGCCAAGAATTGAGGTCCGCAGGACCTTGGAGGGCCGGGGAGCTGTTTTTT. The chain uses TRBV25-1 and TRBJ2-2, with D perhaps matching TRBD2 (6 bases). CDR1 MGHDK and CDR2 SYGVNS come from the germline V gene. The CDR3 consists of 20 residues. Trimming took off 6 bases at V and 6 bases at J, with 32 bases between the two ends.

This clonotype occurred a few times. The CDR3 here is CASSAQGRRDQPQHF. The CDR3 DNA sequence: TGTGCCAGCAGTGCTCAGGGAAGACGGGATCAGCCCCAGCATTTT. J is TRBJ1-5 and V is TRBV28, with D possibly being TRBD1 (5 bases). The germline V and J ends were trimmed by 5 bases and 5 bases, with 16 bases remaining between them. The CDR3 consists of 15 residues. Looked up from germline, CDR1 is MDHEN and CDR2 is SYDVKM.

Notes on this clonotype: This likely comes from a read error, as the CDR3 has no conserved phenylalanine or tryptophan at its end. The chain employs TRBV7-9 and TRBJ1-1; D is possibly TRBD1 (6 bases). Germline lookup yields CDR1 SEHNR and CDR2 FQNEAQ (reference sequence). There are 12 residues in the CDR3. Trimming took 3 bases from V and 11 from J, leaving 13 bases between them. This CDR3 is CASSFRGAAAFL. In DNA, the CDR3 is TGTGCCAGCAGCTTTCGGGGGGCAGCCGCTTTCCTT.

As regards this clonotype: A much larger clonotype is one base distant, so this may be a read error. This chain connects TRBV2 to TRBJ2-5; weak D call: TRBD2 (6 bases). This CDR3 has 16 amino acids. The germline V and J ends were trimmed by 3 bases and 5 bases, with 19 bases remaining between them. Per germline, CDR1 SNHLY and CDR2 FYNNEI. Here the CDR3 reads CASSDFGPGVGETQYF. The CDR3 DNA reads TGTGCCAGCAGTGATTTCGGCCCGGGGGTGGGGGAGACCCAGTACTTC.

This clonotype turned up a few times. At one boundary the junction diverges from the germline segment, which might be a read error. The rearrangement joins TRBV10-3 to TRBJ1-3; tentatively, D is TRBD1 (6 bases). Germline lookup yields CDR1 ENHRY and CDR2 SYGVKD. This CDR3 has 15 residues. CDR3 residues: CASSLNGQTGNTIYF. DNA for the CDR3: TGTGCCAGCAGTCTCAACGGACAGACAGGAAACACCATATATTTT.

This clonotype has a count of ten or more. The chain employs TRBV2 and TRBJ2-5; 11 positions match TRBD1. Looked up from germline, CDR1 is SNHLY and CDR2 is FYNNEI. With 7 bases clipped from V and 4 bases from J, the junction kept 5 bases outside the gene matches. The CDR3 length is 14 residues. In nucleotides, the CDR3 is TGTGCCAGCACCGACGGGACAGGGGGAGAGACCCAGTACTTC. This translates into CASTDGTGGETQYF.

This clonotype appeared a few times. CDR3 protein: CASSLPDRGSGYTF. CDR3 nucleotide sequence: TGTGCCAGCAGCTTGCCGGACAGGGGGTCTGGCTACACCTTC. The J gene is TRBJ1-2, the V gene TRBV5-4; 10 nucleotides agree with TRBD1. Germline V CDR1 and CDR2: SGHNT, YYREEE (reference sequence). V lost 1 base, J lost 7 bases, and 4 bases stayed unmatched. The CDR3 is 14 residues long.

This chain connects TRBV25-1 to TRBJ1-1, with 7 bases lining up with TRBD1. V gave up 5 bases and J gave up 7 bases; unmatched junction bases: 13. This CDR3 is built from 15 residues. Germline lookup yields CDR1 MGHDK and CDR2 SYGVNS. Here the CDR3 reads CASSPRPGGDIEAFF. Here the CDR3 DNA reads TGTGCCAGCAGTCCACGCCCAGGGGGAGACATTGAAGCTTTCTTT.

V usage is TRBV2 and J usage is TRBJ1-6, with no clear D. This CDR3 is built from 15 residues. The ends were cut back, 3 bases at V and 1 base at J, with 7 bases in the middle. Germline loops: CDR1 SNHLY, CDR2 FYNNEI. CDR3 nucleotides: TGTGCCAGCAGTGAGCGGGGATCCTATAATTCACCCCTCCACTTT. It translates to CASSERGSYNSPLHF.

At least ten counts were recorded for this clonotype. V gene TRBV29-1 combines with J gene TRBJ2-7; 7 nucleotides align to TRBD1. V lost 7 bases and J lost 6; bases outside the gene matches: 9. Germline V gene data show CDR1 as SQVTM and CDR2 as ANQGSEA. This CDR3 has 12 amino acids. In nucleotides, the CDR3 is TGCAGCGCATCCACAGGGGCTCGCGAGCAGTACTTC. This codes for CSASTGAREQYF.

This rearrangement joins TRBV7-9 to TRBJ2-2, with 8 bases fitting TRBD1. After removal of 5 bases from V and 7 bases from J, the junction contained 9 bases not matched to a gene. CDR1 is SEHNR and CDR2 is FQNEAQ in the germline V gene (reference sequence). CDR3 size: 15 residues. The CDR3 bases are TGTGCCAGCAGCCAGGAAATAGGACAGGGCGGGGAGCTGTTTTTT. Residues: CASSQEIGQGGELFF.

This chain connects TRBV2 to TRBJ2-1; TRBD1 agrees at 7 bases. Germline V gene lookup returns CDR1 SNHLY and CDR2 FYNNEI. The CDR3 runs to 13 residues. With 7 bases clipped from V and 7 bases from J, the junction kept 7 bases outside the gene matches. CDR3 residues: CASTPDRRNEQFF. The DNA for the CDR3 is TGTGCCAGCACCCCGGACAGGCGTAATGAGCAGTTCTTC. The full variable domain, rest sourced from reference TRBV2 and TRBJ2-1, is EPEVTQTPSHQVTQMGQEVILRCVPISNHLYFYWYRQILGQKVEFLVSFYNNEISEKSEIFDDQFSVERPDGSNFTLKIRSTKLEDSAMYFCASTPDRRNEQFFGPGTRLTVL.

The chain has TRBV11-1 and TRBJ1-1, with D hard to call. Trimming removed 8 bases from V and 3 bases from J, with 10 bases in between. This CDR3 contains 12 residues. Germline V gives CDR1 SGHAT, CDR2 FQDESV (reference sequence). CDR3 sequence reads: CASSLTDTEAFF. DNA for the CDR3: TGTGCCAGCTCACTCACGGACACTGAAGCTTTCTTT.

The V call is TRBV7-6, the J call TRBJ1-3; TRBD1 is a possible D gene (5 bases). Germline CDR1 is SGHVS and CDR2 is FNYEAQ. Trimming stripped 8 bases from V and 0 bases from J, with 17 bases between. The CDR3 length is 16 residues. CDR3 amino acids: CASAWGDGTSGNTIYF. CDR3 nucleotides: TGTGCCAGCGCCTGGGGGGACGGGACCTCTGGAAACACCATATATTTT.

This clonotype was detected many times. This sequence joins TRBV5-1 and TRBJ2-5; D possibly corresponds to TRBD2 (5 bases). Trimming pared 6 bases from V and 0 bases from J, leaving 15 bases between. This CDR3 is built from 15 residues. Germline V lookup: CDR1 SGHRS, CDR2 YFSETQ. The CDR3 loop is CASTAGVGYQETQYF. DNA of the CDR3: TGCGCCAGCACTGCGGGTGTAGGGTACCAAGAGACCCAGTACTTC.